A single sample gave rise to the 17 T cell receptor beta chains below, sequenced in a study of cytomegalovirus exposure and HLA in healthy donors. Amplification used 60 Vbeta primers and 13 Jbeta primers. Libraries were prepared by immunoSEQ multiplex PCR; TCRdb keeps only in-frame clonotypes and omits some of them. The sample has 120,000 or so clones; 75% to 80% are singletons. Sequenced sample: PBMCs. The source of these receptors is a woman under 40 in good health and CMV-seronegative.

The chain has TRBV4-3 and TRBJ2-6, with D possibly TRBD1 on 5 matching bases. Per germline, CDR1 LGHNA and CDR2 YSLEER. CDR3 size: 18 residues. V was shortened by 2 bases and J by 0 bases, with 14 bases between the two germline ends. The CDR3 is CASSQQGRIVSGANVLTF. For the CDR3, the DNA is TGCGCCAGCAGCCAACAGGGTCGGATCGTCTCTGGGGCCAACGTCCTGACTTTC.

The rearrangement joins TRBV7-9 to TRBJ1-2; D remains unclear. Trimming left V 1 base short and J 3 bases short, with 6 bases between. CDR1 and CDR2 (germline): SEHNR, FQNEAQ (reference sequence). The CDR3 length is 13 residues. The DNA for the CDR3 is TGTGCCAGCAGCTTAGTACAAGACTATGGCTACACCTTC. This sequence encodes CASSLVQDYGYTF.

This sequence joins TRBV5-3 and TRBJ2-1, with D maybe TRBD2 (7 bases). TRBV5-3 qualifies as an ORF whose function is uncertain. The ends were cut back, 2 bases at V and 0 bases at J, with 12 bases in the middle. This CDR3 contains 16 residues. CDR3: CARSFYGGASYNEQFF. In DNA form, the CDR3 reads TGTGCCAGAAGCTTCTATGGGGGGGCCTCCTACAATGAGCAGTTCTTC.

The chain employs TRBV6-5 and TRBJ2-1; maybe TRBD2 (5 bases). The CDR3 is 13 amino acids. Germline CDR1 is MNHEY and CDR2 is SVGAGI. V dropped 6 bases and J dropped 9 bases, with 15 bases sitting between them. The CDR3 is CASSLTSWGEQFF. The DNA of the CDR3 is TGTGCCAGCAGCTTAACTAGTTGGGGTGAGCAGTTCTTC.

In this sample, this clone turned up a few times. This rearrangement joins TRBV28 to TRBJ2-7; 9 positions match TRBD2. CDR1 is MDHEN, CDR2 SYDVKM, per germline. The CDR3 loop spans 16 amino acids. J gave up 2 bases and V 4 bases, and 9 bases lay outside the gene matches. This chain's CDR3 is CASSSISSGVTYEQYF. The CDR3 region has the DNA TGTGCCAGCAGTTCCATTTCTAGCGGGGTTACCTACGAGCAGTACTTC. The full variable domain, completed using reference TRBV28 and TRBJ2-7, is DVKVTQSSRYLVKRTGEKVFLECVQDMDHENMFWYRQDPGLGLRLIYFSYDVKMKEKGDIPEGYSVSREKKERFSLILESASTNQTSMYLCASSSISSGVTYEQYFGPGTRLTVT.

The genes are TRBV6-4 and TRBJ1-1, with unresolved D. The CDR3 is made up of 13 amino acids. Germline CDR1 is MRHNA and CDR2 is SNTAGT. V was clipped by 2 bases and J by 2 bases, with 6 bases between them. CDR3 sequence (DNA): TGTGCCAGCAGTGACGGCAGAAACACTGAAGCTTTCTTT. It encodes CASSDGRNTEAFF.

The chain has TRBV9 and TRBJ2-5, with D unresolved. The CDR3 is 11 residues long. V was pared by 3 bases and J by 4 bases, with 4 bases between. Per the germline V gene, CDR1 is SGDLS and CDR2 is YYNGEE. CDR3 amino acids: CASSAGETQYF. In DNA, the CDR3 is TGTGCCAGCAGCGCAGGAGAGACCCAGTACTTC.

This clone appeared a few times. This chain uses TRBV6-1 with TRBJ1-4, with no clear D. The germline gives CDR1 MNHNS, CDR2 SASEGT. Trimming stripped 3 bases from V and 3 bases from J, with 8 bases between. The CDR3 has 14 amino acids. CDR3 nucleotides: TGTGCCAGCAGTGAGGGCAGTCCTAATGAAAAACTGTTTTTT. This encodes CASSEGSPNEKLFF.

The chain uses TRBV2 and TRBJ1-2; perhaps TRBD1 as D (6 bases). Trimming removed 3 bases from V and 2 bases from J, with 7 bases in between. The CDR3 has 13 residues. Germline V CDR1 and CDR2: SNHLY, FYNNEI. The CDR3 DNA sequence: TGTGCCAGCAGTGAGACAGGAAACTATGGCTACACCTTC. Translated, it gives CASSETGNYGYTF.

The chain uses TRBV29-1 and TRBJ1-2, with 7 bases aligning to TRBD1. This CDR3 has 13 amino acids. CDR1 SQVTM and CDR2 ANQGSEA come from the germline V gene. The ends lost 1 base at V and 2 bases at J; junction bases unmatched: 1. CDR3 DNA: TGCAGCGTTGAAGCGGGACAGAACTATGGCTACACCTTC. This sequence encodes CSVEAGQNYGYTF. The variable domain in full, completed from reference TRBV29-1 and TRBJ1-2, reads SAVISQKPSRDICQRGTSLTIQCQVDSQVTMMFWYRQQPGQSLTLIATANQGSEATYESGFVIDKFPISRPNLTFSTLTVSNMSPEDSSIYLCSVEAGQNYGYTFGSGTRLTVV.

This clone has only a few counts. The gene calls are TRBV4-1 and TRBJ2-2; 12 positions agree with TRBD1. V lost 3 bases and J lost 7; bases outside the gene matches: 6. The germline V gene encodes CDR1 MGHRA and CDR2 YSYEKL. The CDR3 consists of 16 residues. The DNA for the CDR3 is TGCGCCAGCAGCCACGGAGGGACAGGGGGCAGCGGGGAGCTGTTTTTT. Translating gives CASSHGGTGGSGELFF.

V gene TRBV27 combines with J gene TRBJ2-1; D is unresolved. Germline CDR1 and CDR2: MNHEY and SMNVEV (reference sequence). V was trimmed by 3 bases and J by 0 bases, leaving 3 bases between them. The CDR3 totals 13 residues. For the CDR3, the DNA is TGTGCCAGCAGTTTTAGCTCCTACAATGAGCAGTTCTTC. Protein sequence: CASSFSSYNEQFF.

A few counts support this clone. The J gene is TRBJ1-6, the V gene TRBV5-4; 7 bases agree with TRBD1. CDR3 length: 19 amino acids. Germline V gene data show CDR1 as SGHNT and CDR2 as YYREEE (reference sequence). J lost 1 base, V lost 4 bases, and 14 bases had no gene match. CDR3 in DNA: TGTGCCAGCAGCCGTTTCGACGGGACAGCTTTTTCCTATAATTCACCCCTCCACTTT. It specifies CASSRFDGTAFSYNSPLHF.

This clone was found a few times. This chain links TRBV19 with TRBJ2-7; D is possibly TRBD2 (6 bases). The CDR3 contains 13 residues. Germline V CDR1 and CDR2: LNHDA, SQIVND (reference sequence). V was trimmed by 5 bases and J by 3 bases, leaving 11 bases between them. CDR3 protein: CASSLGSRYEQYF. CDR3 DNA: TGTGCCAGTAGTCTCGGGAGCCGCTACGAGCAGTACTTC.

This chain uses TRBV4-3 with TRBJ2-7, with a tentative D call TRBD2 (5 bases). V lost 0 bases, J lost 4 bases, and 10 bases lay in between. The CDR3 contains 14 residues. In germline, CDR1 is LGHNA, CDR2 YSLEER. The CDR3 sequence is CASSQDRRGYEQYF. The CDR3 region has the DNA TGCGCCAGCAGCCAAGATCGGCGAGGGTACGAGCAGTACTTC.

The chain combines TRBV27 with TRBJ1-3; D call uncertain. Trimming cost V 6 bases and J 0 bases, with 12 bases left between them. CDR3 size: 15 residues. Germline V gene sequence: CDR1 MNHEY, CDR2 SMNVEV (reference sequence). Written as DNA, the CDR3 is TGTGCCAGCAGAACCGACATGAGCTCTGGAAACACCATATATTTT. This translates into CASRTDMSSGNTIYF.

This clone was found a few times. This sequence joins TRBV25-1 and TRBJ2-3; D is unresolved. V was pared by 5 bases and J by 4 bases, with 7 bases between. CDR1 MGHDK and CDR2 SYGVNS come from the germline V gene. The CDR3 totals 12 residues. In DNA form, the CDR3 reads TGTGCCAGCAGTCAGGTCGCAGATACGCAGTATTTT. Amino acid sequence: CASSQVADTQYF.